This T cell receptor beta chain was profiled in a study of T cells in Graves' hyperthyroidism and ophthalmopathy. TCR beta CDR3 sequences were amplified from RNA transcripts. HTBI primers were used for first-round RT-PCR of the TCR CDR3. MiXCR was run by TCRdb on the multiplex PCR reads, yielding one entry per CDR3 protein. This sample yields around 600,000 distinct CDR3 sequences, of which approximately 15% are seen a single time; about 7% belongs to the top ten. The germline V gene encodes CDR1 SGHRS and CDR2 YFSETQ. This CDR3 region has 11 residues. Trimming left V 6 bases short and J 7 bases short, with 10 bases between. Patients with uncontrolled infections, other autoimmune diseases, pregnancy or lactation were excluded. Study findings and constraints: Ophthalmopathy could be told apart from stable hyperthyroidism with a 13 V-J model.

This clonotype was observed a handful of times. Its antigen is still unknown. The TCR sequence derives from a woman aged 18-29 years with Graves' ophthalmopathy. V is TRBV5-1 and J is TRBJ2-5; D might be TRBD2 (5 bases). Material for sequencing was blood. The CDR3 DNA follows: TGCGCCAGCATATCCGGGGTGACCCAGTACTTC. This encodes CASISGVTQYF.